This T cell receptor beta chain comes out of a study of cytomegalovirus exposure and HLA in healthy donors. Study observations and caveats: In a later analysis, about 17,000 TCR beta sequences were associated with HLA alleles at 0.05 false discovery rate. An analysis was carried out later, and it reportedly showed fewer N-insertions in an Asian-associated ancestry cluster than the roughly 670-donor mean. Presence/absence analyses rested on an assumption that sequencing depth was roughly uniform across donors. Immune exposure information comprised only CMV serostatus.

PCR was performed using 60 Vbeta and 13 Jbeta primers. This table comes from immunoSEQ multiplex PCR, and its TCRdb copy is limited to in-frame clones, with some not included. Of around 180,000 clones listed, approximately 81% are singletons. Concerning this clone itself: The antigen remains unidentified.

Per germline, CDR1 KGHSH and CDR2 LQKENI. V lost 2 bases to trimming and J lost 10 bases; unmatched junction nucleotides: 11. The CDR3 extends over 16 amino acids. The sample consisted of PBMCs. V and J are TRBV18 and TRBJ2-1; 10 nucleotides agree with TRBD2. This clonotype was sampled from a woman in her late teens or twenties in good health and CMV-seropositive. This chain's CDR3 is CASSPLPQRGGLEQFF. The CDR3 DNA is TGTGCCAGCTCACCATTGCCCCAGCGGGGGGGCCTCGAGCAGTTCTTC.